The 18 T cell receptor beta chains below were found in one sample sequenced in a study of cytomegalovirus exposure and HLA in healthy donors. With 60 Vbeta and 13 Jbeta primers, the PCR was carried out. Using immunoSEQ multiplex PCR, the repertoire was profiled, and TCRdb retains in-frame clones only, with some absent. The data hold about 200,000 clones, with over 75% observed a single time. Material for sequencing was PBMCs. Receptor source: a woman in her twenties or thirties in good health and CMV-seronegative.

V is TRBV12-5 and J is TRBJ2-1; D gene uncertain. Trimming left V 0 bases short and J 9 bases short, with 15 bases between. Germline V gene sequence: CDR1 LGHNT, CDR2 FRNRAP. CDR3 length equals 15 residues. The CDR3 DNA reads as TGTGCTAGTGGTTTGGTACGATTGGTCCGCAGTGAGCAGTTCTTC. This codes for CASGLVRLVRSEQFF.

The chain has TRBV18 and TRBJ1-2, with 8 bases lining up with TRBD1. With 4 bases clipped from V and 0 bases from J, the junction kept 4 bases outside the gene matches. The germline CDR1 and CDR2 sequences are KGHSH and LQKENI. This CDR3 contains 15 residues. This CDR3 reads CASSLDRVANYGYTF. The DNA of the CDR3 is TGTGCCAGCTCACTGGACAGGGTAGCTAACTATGGCTACACCTTC.

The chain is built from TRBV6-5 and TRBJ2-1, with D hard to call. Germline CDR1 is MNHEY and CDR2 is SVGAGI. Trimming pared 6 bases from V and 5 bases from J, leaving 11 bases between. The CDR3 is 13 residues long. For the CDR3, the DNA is TGTGCCAGCAGCCCCTTAATCCACAATGAGCAGTTCTTC. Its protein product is CASSPLIHNEQFF.

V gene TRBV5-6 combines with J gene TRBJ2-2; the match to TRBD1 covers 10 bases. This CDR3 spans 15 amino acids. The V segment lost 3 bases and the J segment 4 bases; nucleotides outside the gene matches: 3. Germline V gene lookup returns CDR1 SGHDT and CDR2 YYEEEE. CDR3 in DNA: TGTGCCAGCAGCTCCCGGGACAGGGGCACCGGGGAGCTGTTTTTT. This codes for CASSSRDRGTGELFF.

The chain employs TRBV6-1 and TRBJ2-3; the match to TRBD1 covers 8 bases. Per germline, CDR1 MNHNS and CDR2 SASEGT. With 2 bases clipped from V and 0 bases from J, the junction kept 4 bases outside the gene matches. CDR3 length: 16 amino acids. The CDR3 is CASSEIRQGSTDTQYF. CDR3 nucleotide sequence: TGTGCCAGCAGTGAAATACGACAGGGGAGCACAGATACGCAGTATTTT.

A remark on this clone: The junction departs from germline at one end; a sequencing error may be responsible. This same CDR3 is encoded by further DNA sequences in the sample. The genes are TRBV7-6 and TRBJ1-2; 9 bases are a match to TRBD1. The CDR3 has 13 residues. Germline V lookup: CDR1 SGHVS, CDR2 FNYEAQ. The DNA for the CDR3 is TGTGCTAGCAGCTCGGGACAGGGATATGGCTACACCTTC. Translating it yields CASSSGQGYGYTF.

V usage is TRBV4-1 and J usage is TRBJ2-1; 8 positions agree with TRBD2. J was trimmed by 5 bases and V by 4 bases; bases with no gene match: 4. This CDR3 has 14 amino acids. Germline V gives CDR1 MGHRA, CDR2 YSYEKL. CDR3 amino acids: CASSRAGGDNEQFF. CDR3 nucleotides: TGCGCCAGCAGCCGCGCGGGGGGCGACAATGAGCAGTTCTTC.

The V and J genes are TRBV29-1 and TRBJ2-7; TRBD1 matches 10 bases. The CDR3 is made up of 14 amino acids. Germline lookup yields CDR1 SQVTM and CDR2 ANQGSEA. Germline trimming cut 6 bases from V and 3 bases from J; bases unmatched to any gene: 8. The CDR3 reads CSVRGTGVFYEQYF. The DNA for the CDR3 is TGCAGCGTACGAGGGACAGGGGTGTTCTACGAGCAGTACTTC.

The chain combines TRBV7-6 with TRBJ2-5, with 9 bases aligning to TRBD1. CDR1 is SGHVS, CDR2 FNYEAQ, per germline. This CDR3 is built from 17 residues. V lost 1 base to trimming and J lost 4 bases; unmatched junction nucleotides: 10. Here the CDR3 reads CASSLDRGHVSVETQYF. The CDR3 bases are TGTGCCAGCAGCTTAGACAGGGGGCACGTTTCGGTAGAGACCCAGTACTTC.

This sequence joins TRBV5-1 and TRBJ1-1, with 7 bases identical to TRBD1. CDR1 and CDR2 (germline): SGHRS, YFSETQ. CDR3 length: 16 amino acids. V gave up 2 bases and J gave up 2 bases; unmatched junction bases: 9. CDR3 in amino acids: CASSLQGSSFNTEAFF. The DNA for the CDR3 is TGCGCCAGCAGCTTACAGGGGTCCTCCTTTAACACTGAAGCTTTCTTT.

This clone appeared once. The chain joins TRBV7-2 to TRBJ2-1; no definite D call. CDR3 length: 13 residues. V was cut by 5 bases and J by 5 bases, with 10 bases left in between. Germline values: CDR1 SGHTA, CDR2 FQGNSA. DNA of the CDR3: TGTGCCAGCAGCCTCGACTGGCACAATGAGCAGTTCTTC. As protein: CASSLDWHNEQFF.

The CDR3 nucleotides read TGTGCTAGTGGTTACAGGGGAGCCGCTGGCTACACCTTC. Its protein product is CASGYRGAAGYTF. The rearrangement joins TRBV12-5 to TRBJ1-2; 7 bases map to TRBD1. The germline gives CDR1 LGHNT, CDR2 FRNRAP. Trimming at V came to 4 bases and at J to 7 bases, leaving 6 bases not matched to a gene. This CDR3 has 13 amino acids.

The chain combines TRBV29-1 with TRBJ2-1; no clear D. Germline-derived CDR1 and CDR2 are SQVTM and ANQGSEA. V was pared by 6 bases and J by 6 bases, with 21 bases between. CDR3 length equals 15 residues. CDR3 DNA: TGCAGCGTGACGACTGGCCCCTTACGCAGCAATGAGCAGTTCTTC. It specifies CSVTTGPLRSNEQFF.

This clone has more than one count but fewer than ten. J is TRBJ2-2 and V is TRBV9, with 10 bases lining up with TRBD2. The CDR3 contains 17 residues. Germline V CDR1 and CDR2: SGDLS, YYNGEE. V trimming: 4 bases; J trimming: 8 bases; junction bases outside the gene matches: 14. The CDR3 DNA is TGTGCCAGCAGCCCTCGACAGCGGGGGGGTATGGTTGGGGAGCTGTTTTTT. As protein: CASSPRQRGGMVGELFF.

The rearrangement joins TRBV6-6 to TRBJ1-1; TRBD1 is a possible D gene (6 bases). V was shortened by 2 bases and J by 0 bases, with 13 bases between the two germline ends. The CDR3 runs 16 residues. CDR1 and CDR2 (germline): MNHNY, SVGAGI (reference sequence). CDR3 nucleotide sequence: TGTGCCAGCAGTTACATGATGGGGGGGCTGAACACTGAAGCTTTCTTT. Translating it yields CASSYMMGGLNTEAFF.

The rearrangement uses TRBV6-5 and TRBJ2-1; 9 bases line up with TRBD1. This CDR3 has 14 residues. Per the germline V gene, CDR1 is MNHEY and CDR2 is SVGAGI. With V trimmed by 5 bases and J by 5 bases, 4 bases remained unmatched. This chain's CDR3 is CASSEWDRDNEQFF. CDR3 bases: TGTGCCAGCAGTGAGTGGGACAGGGACAATGAGCAGTTCTTC.

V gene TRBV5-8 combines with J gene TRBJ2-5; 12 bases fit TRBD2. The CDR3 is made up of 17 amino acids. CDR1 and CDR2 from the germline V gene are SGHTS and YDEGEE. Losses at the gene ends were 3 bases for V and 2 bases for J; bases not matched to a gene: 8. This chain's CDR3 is CASSSSGLAGLQETQYF. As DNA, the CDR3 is TGTGCCAGCAGCTCATCGGGACTAGCGGGTTTACAAGAGACCCAGTACTTC.

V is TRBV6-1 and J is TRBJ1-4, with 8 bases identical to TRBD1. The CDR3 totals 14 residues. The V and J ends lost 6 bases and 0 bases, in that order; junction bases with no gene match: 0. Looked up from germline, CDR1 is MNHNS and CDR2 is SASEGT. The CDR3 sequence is CASRQGATNEKLFF. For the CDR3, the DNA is TGTGCCAGCAGACAGGGGGCAACTAATGAAAAACTGTTTTTT.